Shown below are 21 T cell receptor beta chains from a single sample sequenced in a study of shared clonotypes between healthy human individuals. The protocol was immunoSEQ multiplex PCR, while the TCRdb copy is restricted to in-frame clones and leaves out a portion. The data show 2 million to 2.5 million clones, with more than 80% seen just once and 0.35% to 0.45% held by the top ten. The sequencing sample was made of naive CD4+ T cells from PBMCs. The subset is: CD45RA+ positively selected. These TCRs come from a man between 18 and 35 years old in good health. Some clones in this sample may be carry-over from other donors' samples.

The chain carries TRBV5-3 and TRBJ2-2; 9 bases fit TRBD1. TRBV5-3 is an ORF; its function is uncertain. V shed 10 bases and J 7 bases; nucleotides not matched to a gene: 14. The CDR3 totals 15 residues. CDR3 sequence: CAVKDRGGLYGELFF. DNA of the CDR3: TGTGCCGTTAAGGACAGGGGCGGGTTGTACGGGGAGCTGTTTTTT.

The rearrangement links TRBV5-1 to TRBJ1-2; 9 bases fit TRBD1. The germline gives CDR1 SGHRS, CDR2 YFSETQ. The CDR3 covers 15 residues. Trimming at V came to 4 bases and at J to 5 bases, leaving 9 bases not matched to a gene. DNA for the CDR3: TGCGCCAGCAGCCTCCGGACAGGGGAGTCATATGGCTACACCTTC. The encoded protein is CASSLRTGESYGYTF.

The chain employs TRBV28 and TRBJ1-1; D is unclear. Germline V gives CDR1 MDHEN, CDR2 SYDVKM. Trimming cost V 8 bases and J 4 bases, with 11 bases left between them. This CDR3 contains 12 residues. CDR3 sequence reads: CASRAVATEAFF. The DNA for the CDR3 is TGTGCCAGCCGGGCGGTGGCCACTGAAGCTTTCTTT.

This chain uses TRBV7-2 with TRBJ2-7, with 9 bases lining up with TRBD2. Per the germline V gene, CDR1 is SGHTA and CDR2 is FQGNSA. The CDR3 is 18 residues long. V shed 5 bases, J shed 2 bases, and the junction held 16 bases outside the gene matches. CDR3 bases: TGTGCCAGCAGCCGAACGACGAGCCTTAGCGGGAGCGCCTACGAGCAGTACTTC. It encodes CASSRTTSLSGSAYEQYF. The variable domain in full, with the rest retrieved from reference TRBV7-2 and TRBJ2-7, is GAGVSQSPSNKVTEKGKDVELRCDPISGHTALYWYRQSLGQGLEFLIYFQGNSAPDKSGLPSDRFSAERTGGSVSTLTIQRTQQEDSAVYLCASSRTTSLSGSAYEQYFGPGTRLTVT.

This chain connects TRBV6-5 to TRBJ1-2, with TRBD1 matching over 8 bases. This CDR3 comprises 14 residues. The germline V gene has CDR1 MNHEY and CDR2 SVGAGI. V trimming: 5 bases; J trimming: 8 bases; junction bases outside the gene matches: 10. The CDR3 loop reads CASSTGQGERGYTF. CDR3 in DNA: TGTGCCAGCAGTACTGGACAGGGAGAGAGGGGCTACACCTTC.

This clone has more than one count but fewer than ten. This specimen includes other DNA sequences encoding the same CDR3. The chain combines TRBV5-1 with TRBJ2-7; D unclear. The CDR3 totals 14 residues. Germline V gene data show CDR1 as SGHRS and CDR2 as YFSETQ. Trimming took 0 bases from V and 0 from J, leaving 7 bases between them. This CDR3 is CASSLDPSSYEQYF. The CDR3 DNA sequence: TGCGCCAGCAGCTTGGATCCCAGCTCCTACGAGCAGTACTTC.

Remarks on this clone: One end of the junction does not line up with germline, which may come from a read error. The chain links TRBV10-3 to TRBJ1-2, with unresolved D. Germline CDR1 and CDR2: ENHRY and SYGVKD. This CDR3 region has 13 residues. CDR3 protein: CASSDPGDYGYTF. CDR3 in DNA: TGTGCCAGCAGTGACCCCGGAGACTATGGCTACACCTTC.

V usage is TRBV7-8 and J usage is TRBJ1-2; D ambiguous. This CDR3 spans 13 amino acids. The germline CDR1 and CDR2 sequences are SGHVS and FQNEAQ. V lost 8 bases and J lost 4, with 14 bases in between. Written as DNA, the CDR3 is TGTGCCAGCGGTTCTGACGGAGGCTATGGCTACACCTTC. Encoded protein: CASGSDGGYGYTF.

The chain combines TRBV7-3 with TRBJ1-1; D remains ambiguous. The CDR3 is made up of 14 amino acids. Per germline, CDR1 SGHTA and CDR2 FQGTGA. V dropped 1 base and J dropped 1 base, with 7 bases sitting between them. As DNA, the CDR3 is TGTGCCAGCAGCTTAAACGGACCGAACACTGAAGCTTTCTTT. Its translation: CASSLNGPNTEAFF.

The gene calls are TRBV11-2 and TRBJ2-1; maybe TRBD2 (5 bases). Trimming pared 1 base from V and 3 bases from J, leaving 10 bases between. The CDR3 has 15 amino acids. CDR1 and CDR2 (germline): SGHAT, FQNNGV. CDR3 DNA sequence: TGTGCCAGCAGCTTAGTCCGGGAACTCTACAATGAGCAGTTCTTC. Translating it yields CASSLVRELYNEQFF.

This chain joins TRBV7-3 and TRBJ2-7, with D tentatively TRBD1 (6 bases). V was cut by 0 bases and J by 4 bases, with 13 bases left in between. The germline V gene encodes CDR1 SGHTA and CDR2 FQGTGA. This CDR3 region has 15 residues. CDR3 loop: CASSLTPGHQYEQYF. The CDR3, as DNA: TGTGCCAGCAGCTTAACGCCGGGACACCAGTACGAGCAGTACTTC. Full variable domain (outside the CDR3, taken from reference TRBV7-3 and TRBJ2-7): GAGVSQTPSNKVTEKGKYVELRCDPISGHTALYWYRQSLGQGPEFLIYFQGTGAADDSGLPNDRFFAVRPEGSVSTLKIQRTERGDSAVYLCASSLTPGHQYEQYFGPGTRLTVT.

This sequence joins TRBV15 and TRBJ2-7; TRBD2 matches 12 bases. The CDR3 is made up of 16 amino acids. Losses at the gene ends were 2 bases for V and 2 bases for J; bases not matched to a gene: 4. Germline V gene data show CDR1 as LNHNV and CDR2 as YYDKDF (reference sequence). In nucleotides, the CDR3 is TGTGCCACCAGCAGATTTACTAGCGGGAGGCCCTACGAGCAGTACTTC. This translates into CATSRFTSGRPYEQYF.

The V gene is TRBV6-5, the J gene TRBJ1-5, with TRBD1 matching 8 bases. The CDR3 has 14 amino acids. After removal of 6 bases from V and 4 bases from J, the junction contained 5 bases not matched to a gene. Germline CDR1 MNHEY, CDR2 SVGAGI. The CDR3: CASRADRGNQPQHF. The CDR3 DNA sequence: TGTGCCAGCAGGGCCGACAGGGGTAATCAGCCCCAGCATTTT.

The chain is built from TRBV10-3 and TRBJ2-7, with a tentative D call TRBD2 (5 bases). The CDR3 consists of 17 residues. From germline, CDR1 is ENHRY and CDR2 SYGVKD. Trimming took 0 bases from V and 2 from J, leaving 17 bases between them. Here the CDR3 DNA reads TGTGCCATCAGTGAGTCGGCGGGTAGGACGGGTACCTACGAGCAGTACTTC. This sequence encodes CAISESAGRTGTYEQYF.

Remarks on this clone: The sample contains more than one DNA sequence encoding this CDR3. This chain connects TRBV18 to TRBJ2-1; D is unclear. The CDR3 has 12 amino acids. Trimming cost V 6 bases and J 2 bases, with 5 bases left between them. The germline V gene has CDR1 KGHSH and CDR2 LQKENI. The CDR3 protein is CASSLPYNEQFF. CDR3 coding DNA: TGTGCCAGCTCCCTACCCTACAATGAGCAGTTCTTC.

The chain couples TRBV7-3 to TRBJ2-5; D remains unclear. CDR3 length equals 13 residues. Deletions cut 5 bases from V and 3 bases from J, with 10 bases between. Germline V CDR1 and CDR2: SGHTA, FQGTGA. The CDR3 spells CASSRRPEETQYF. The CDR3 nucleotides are TGTGCCAGCAGCCGGAGACCAGAAGAGACCCAGTACTTC.

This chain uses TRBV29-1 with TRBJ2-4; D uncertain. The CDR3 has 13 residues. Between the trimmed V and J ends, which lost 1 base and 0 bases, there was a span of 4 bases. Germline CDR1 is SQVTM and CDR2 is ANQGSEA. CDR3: CSVEVLAKNIQYF. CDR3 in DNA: TGCAGCGTTGAAGTTCTAGCCAAAAACATTCAGTACTTC.

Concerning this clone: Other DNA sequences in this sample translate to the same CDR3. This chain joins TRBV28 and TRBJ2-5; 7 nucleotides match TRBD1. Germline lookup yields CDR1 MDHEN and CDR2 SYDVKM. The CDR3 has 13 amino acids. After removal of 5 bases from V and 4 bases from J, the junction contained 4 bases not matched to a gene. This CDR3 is CASSNRGLETQYF. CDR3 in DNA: TGTGCCAGCAGTAACAGGGGTTTAGAGACCCAGTACTTC.

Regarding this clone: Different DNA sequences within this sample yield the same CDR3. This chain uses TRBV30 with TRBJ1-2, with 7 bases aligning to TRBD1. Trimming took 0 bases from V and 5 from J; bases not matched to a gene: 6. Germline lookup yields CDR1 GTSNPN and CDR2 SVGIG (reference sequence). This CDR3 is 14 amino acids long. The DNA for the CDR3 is TGTGCCTGGAGTGTCAAGGGGGCGAGATATGGCTACACCTTC. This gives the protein CAWSVKGARYGYTF.

DNA of the CDR3: TGTGCCAGCAGCTGGTCCGGGACAGGCGAAATGGGGTACGAGCAGTACTTC. Its translation is CASSWSGTGEMGYEQYF. V and J are TRBV11-1 and TRBJ2-7; 8 nucleotides align to TRBD1. Germline-derived CDR1 and CDR2 are SGHAT and FQDESV (reference sequence). V lost 4 bases and J lost 4; bases outside the gene matches: 15. This CDR3 is 17 amino acids long.

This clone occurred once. CDR3 sequence (DNA): TGCGCCAGCAGCCAAGGGGGCGGAGGAGATGTTGCCGGGGAGCTGTTTTTT. Amino acid sequence: CASSQGGGGDVAGELFF. The chain links TRBV4-3 to TRBJ2-2; D is tentatively TRBD1 or TRBD2 (5 bases each). Trimming removed 1 base at V and 6 bases at J, with 18 bases between. This CDR3 is 17 amino acids long. Germline assignment: CDR1 LGHNA and CDR2 YSLEER.